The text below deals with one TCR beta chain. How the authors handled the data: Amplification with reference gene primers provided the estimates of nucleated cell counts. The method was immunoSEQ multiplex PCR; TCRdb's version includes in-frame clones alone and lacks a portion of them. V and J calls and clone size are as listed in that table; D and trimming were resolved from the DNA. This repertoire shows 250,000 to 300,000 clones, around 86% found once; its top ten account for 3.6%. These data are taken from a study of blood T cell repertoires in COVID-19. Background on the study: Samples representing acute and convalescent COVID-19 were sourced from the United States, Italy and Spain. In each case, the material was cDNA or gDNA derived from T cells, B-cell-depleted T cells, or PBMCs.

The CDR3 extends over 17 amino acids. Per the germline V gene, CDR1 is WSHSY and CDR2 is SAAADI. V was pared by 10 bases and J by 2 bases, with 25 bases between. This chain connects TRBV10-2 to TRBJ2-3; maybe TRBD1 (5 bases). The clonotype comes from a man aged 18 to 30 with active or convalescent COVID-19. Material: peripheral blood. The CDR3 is CATKTDDRLGSTDTQYF. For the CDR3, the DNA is TGCGCCACCAAGACAGATGATCGACTGGGGTCCACAGATACGCAGTATTTT.